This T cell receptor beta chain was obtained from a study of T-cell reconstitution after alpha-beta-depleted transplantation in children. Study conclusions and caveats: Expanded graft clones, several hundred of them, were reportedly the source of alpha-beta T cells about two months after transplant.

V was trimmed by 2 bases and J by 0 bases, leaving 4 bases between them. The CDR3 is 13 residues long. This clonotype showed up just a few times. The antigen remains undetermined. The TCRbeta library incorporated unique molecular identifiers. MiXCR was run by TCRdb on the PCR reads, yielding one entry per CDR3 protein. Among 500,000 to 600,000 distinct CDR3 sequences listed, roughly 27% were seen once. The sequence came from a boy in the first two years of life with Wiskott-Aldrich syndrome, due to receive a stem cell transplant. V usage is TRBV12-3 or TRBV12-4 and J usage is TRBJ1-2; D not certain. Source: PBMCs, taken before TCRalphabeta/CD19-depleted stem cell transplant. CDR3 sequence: CASSLTANYGYTF. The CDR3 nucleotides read TGTGCCAGCAGTTTAACAGCTAACTATGGCTACACCTTC.